Below are 14 T cell receptor beta chains sequenced from a single sample in a study of Ad26.COV2.S vaccination and SARS-CoV-2 variants. Treatment specified: roughly 19 received Ad26.COV2.S at low or high dose, single or two shots; roughly five received placebo; per-sample allocation not given. The samples date from day 63 after the first vaccine or placebo injection. Method: immunoSEQ multiplex PCR; TCRdb's copy keeps in-frame clones and lacks some. The sample contains approximately 350,000 clones, around 87% of which appear only once. Sequences were derived from peripheral blood, sampled in a trial of Ad26.COV2.S vaccine versus placebo. These receptors originate from a person between 18 and 65 years old who received the Ad26.COV2.S COVID-19 vaccine or a placebo.

The CDR3 bases are TGTGCCACCCGGCGGGAGGAGCGGGGGGTTTACAATGAGCAGTTCTTC. It is translated as CATRREERGVYNEQFF. V gene TRBV27 combines with J gene TRBJ2-1; 9 nucleotides agree with TRBD2. V shed 10 bases, J shed 4 bases, and the junction held 14 bases outside the gene matches. Germline assignment: CDR1 MNHEY and CDR2 SMNVEV (reference sequence). This CDR3 is 16 amino acids long.

The DNA of the CDR3 is TGTGCCAGCAGCCTCAGGGGTGACACTGAAGCTTTCTTT. It is translated as CASSLRGDTEAFF. The rearrangement links TRBV7-2 to TRBJ1-1; a weak D match, TRBD1 (6 bases). Per the germline V gene, CDR1 is SGHTA and CDR2 is FQGNSA. Trimming stripped 5 bases from V and 3 bases from J, with 10 bases between. There are 13 residues in the CDR3.

This rearrangement joins TRBV20-1 to TRBJ2-3; 8 bases fit TRBD1. Germline lookup yields CDR1 DFQATT and CDR2 SNEGSKA (reference sequence). This CDR3 contains 13 residues. V dropped 3 bases and J dropped 5; count of bases not matched to a gene: 4. The CDR3 spells CSASPGGGDTQYF. DNA for the CDR3: TGCAGTGCTAGTCCAGGGGGCGGAGATACGCAGTATTTT.

For the CDR3, the DNA is TGTGCCAGCAGCTTAGGACTAGCGGGGGACCAAGAGACCCAGTACTTC. As protein: CASSLGLAGDQETQYF. The J gene is TRBJ2-5, the V gene TRBV7-2; 12 nucleotides align to TRBD2. CDR3 size: 16 residues. Trimming removed 1 base from V and 0 bases from J; junction bases left unmatched: 0. CDR1 and CDR2 (germline): SGHTA, FQGNSA.

The J gene is TRBJ1-3, the V gene TRBV9, with unresolved D. The CDR3 contains 15 residues. The germline V gene has CDR1 SGDLS and CDR2 YYNGEE. V was shortened by 4 bases and J by 4 bases, with 15 bases between the two germline ends. In DNA form, the CDR3 reads TGTGCCAGCAGCCCCCCATCGGGTGTGGGAAACACCATATATTTT. It is translated as CASSPPSGVGNTIYF.

The chain is built from TRBV7-9 and TRBJ2-7; TRBD1 matches at 7 bases. Germline CDR1 and CDR2: SEHNR and FQNEAQ (reference sequence). The trim removed 6 bases at V and 3 bases at J, leaving 11 bases unmatched. The CDR3 contains 15 residues. The CDR3 nucleotides are TGTGCCAGCAGTCGTCCGAGACAGGGTCACTACGAGCAGTACTTC. Amino acid sequence: CASSRPRQGHYEQYF.

The chain has TRBV13 and TRBJ2-7, with 8 nucleotides matching TRBD2. The CDR3 loop spans 14 amino acids. Unmatched junction bases numbered 6, after V lost 5 bases and J lost 3 bases. Germline loops: CDR1 PRHDT, CDR2 FYEKMQ (reference sequence). Here the CDR3 DNA reads TGTGCCAGCAGCGCAACCGGGACTAGCTACGAGCAGTACTTC. Amino acid sequence: CASSATGTSYEQYF.

This chain joins TRBV5-5 and TRBJ1-1; 7 bases align to TRBD1. This CDR3 is built from 18 residues. Germline CDR1 and CDR2: SGHKS and YYEKEE (reference sequence). Trimming at V came to 4 bases and at J to 2 bases, leaving 17 bases not matched to a gene. CDR3 coding DNA: TGTGCCAGCAGCGTTGCGTTACCGGGACAGCGTTTAAACACTGAAGCTTTCTTT. Residues: CASSVALPGQRLNTEAFF. Based on the CDR3 plus reference TRBV5-5 and TRBJ1-1, the full variable domain is DAGVTQSPTHLIKTRGQQVTLRCSPISGHKSVSWYQQVLGQGPQFIFQYYEKEERGRGNFPDRFSARQFPNYSSELNVNALLLGDSALYLCASSVALPGQRLNTEAFFGQGTRLTVV.

The CDR3 DNA sequence: TGCGCCAGCAGCCAAGAATTTGGGGGGGGAACCCCACTCTACGAGCAGTACTTC. Translation gives CASSQEFGGGTPLYEQYF. The rearrangement uses TRBV4-1 and TRBJ2-7, with 7 bases that match TRBD2. The CDR3 spans 18 residues. Germline CDR1 MGHRA, CDR2 YSYEKL. V gave up 0 bases and J gave up 3 bases; unmatched junction bases: 14.

V usage is TRBV5-4 and J usage is TRBJ1-2; 7 bases match TRBD1. This CDR3 spans 15 amino acids. CDR1 is SGHNT and CDR2 is YYREEE in the germline V gene (reference sequence). Trimming cost V 4 bases and J 4 bases; bases outside gene matches: 10. For the CDR3, the DNA is TGTGCCAGCAGCCCTCGGACAGGTCTATTCTATGGCTACACCTTC. It is translated as CASSPRTGLFYGYTF. The full variable domain, in which reference TRBV5-4 and TRBJ1-2 provide the parts outside the CDR3, is ETGVTQSPTHLIKTRGQQVTLRCSSQSGHNTVSWYQQALGQGPQFIFQYYREEENGRGNFPPRFSGLQFPNYSSELNVNALELDDSALYLCASSPRTGLFYGYTFGSGTRLTVV.

With regard to this clone: The limits of the CDR3 on the DNA are not certain, so only TCRdb's listed CDR3 is given. The chain combines TRBV6-2 or TRBV6-3 with TRBJ1-2. A total of 14 residues make up the CDR3, ends included. The germline gives CDR1 MNHEY, CDR2 SVGEGT. CDR3 amino acids: CASSSSGRVYGYTF.

J is TRBJ2-2 and V is TRBV5-4; D uncertain. This CDR3 spans 14 amino acids. V was cut by 2 bases and J by 2 bases, with 7 bases left in between. Germline V CDR1 and CDR2: SGHNT, YYREEE (reference sequence). The CDR3 is CASSFDPNTGELFF. CDR3 sequence (DNA): TGTGCCAGCAGCTTCGACCCCAACACCGGGGAGCTGTTTTTT.

The rearrangement joins TRBV30 to TRBJ1-2; D gene unclear. Germline assignment: CDR1 GTSNPN and CDR2 SVGIG (reference sequence). V lost 1 base to trimming and J lost 8 bases, with 11 bases between them. This CDR3 region has 12 residues. Here the CDR3 reads CAWSAALAGYTF. The CDR3 nucleotides read TGTGCCTGGAGTGCGGCCTTGGCGGGCTACACCTTC. Filled out from reference TRBV30 and TRBJ1-2, the complete variable domain reads SQTIHQWPATLVQPVGSPLSLECTVEGTSNPNLYWYRQAAGRGLQLLFYSVGIGQISSEVPQNLSASRPQDRQFILSSKKLLLSDSGFYLCAWSAALAGYTFGSGTRLTVV.

The rearrangement links TRBV18 to TRBJ2-7, with D unclear. With 4 bases removed from V and 4 bases from J, the gap between germline ends came to 11 bases. The CDR3 runs to 13 residues. Germline CDR1 is KGHSH and CDR2 is LQKENI. In DNA, the CDR3 is TGTGCCAGCTCACACGCCACAGCTTACGAGCAGTACTTC. Encoded protein: CASSHATAYEQYF.